This T cell receptor beta chain appears in the sequencing data of a study of T cells in Graves' hyperthyroidism and ophthalmopathy. There were TCR beta CDR3 regions amplified from RNA transcripts. A first-round RT-PCR of the TCR CDR3 used the HTBI primer set. TCRdb ran MiXCR on the multiplex PCR reads and lists one entry per CDR3 protein. The sample has hundreds of thousands of distinct CDR3 sequences, about 15% seen once. This clonotype was recorded a few times. V lost 3 bases, J lost 5 bases, and 10 bases lay in between. Germline V lookup: CDR1 WNHNN, CDR2 SYGVQD (reference sequence). The CDR3 contains 13 residues.

Sequencing input: blood. The chain is built from TRBV10-1 and TRBJ1-2; D uncertain. This receptor was identified in a woman aged 18-29 years with Graves' ophthalmopathy. The CDR3 here is CASSDGLAYGYTF. Here the CDR3 DNA reads TGCGCCAGCAGTGATGGTCTGGCTTATGGCTACACCTTC.